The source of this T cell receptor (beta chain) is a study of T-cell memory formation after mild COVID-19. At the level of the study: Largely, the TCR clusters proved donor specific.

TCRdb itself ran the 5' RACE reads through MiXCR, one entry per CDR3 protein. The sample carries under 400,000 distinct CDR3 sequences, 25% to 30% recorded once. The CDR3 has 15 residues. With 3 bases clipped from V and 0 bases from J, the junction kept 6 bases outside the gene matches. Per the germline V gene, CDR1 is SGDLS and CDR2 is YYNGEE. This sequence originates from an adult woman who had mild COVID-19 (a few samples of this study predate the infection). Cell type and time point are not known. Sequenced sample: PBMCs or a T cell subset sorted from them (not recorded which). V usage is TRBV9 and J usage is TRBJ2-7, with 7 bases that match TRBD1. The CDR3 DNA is TGTGCCAGCAGCGCCCGGGACAGAAGCTCCTACGAGCAGTACTTC. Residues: CASSARDRSSYEQYF.